The present T cell receptor beta chain was sequenced within a study of cytomegalovirus exposure and HLA in healthy donors listed by TCRdb under 2017. Describing the broader study: An earlier analysis of some 600 of the donors reported 276 Gb of sequence data and 95 million to 120 million unique TCR beta sequences obtained from around 190 million T cells. Roughly 320 gigabases of sequencing data and around 90 million unique TCR sequences made up an early release that covered approximately 650 HLA-typed donors. The genetic ancestry cluster associated with self-reported Caucasian donors included about 84% of the 350 to 500 genotyped donors. The study aimed to test whether cataloging public T cell receptors could reveal signatures of past pathogen exposure. Using immunosequencing, the study profiled T cell repertoires from 666 subjects and related those repertoires to cytomegalovirus serostatus. Besides the first cohort of approximately 670 subjects, a separate validation cohort made up of 120 different subjects was used. To predict cytomegalovirus infection status, the study brought together high-throughput TCR immunosequencing, statistical association of individual TCRs with disease status, and machine learning. A later analysis re-examined previously published TCR beta repertoires from about 700 donors and added high-resolution HLA genotyping to investigate patterns of TCR occurrence. In the later analysis, no new phenotypic data were used to find candidate immune exposures; instead, reliance was placed on TCR beta sequences and their occurrence across donors. An earlier analysis of several hundred of the donors applied high-throughput TCR beta sequencing to assess whether each TCR beta V gene segment acted as functional or pseudogenic. Donor age, sex, ethnicity and CMV serostatus were compiled together with the repertoire data. Genome-wide SNP genotypes for about 65% of the roughly 670 donors were used in a later genetic analysis, which treated that subset as a discovery cohort. Every repertoire in the discovery cohort had been generated on one and the same sequencing platform. Class I and class II HLA loci were covered by the typing at four-digit resolution. Typing coverage differed by locus: A, B, C, DRB1 and DQB1 were typed in about 620-640 donors, DQA1 in about 510, DPA1 in some 600, and DPB1 in roughly 470. Four or five DR-DQ haplotypes were handled as single units for association and clustering because linkage in the cohort was strong. Across about 380 genotyped donors of the cohort, an average of about 250,000 unique TCR beta nucleotide sequences per donor were sequenced, and approximately 17% of those sequences were non-productive.

Broad study findings and their caveats: The study gave a list of 150 to 200 TCR beta chains associated with cytomegalovirus. According to a later analysis, most CMV-associated TCR beta chains appeared to be HLA-restricted, and the HLA associations seemed to be driven largely by CMV exposure. A later genetic analysis associated a missense DCLRE1C variant with V-gene and J-gene trimming of TCR beta chains, and an independent cohort replicated the association. Three of the identified cytomegalovirus-associated TCR beta chains were confirmed in vitro to be specific for cytomegalovirus antigens. In a later analysis, several top co-occurrence clusters were reported to appear linked to parvovirus B19, influenza, CMV and Epstein-Barr virus. The classifier was reported to diagnose cytomegalovirus status with high specificity and sensitivity in both the original cohort and the validation cohort. The cohort was sequenced for TCR beta chains only, and without alpha or paired-chain data the features that could be detected were limited. The sequencing pipeline was judged likely to have produced a cluster of highly shared sequence variants as a technical artifact. Presence/absence analyses assumed roughly uniform sequencing depth across donors, an assumption that may not hold. In a later analysis, some 17,000 TCR beta sequences were associated with specific HLA alleles at a false discovery rate of 0.05. The only immune exposure information available for the cohort was CMV serostatus. When HLA alleles, especially DR and DQ, strongly co-occurred, attributing TCR associations to individual alleles was difficult. Because counts were too low, roughly 16 rarely observed V segments, including chromosome 9 orphons, were excluded from the earlier analysis of around 640 of the donors. In an earlier analysis of fewer than 750 of the donors, most TCR beta V segments were observed in productive rearrangements about 87% or about 30% of the time, broadly matching IMGT annotations. A further reported finding was that TCR beta sequences accurately predicted the HLA-A and HLA-B alleles for most subjects in the first cohort. In a later analysis, TCR association rates were found to vary across HLA loci, with the most associated TCRs seen for DRB1 alleles and the fewest for HLA-C alleles. Most TCR sequences were observed very rarely across donors, whereas some public TCRs were present in many individuals. In a later genetic analysis, fewer N-insertions in productive TCRs were reported among donors in an Asian-associated ancestry cluster than the roughly 640-donor mean. HLA typing was unavailable for some donors at each locus, so association tests used only the typed subset. In a later analysis, HLA-associated TCR beta chains showed more clonal expansion and lower generation probabilities than non-associated chains that were equally common. The authors suggested that the approach could potentially be generalized to other disease states and immunological phenotypes. Linkage disequilibrium might explain the correlated functional status among segregating V segments, but an unknown experimental factor could not be excluded.

Library creation used the immunoSEQ multiplex PCR assay. A mixture of 60 forward primers for TCR Vbeta segments and 13 reverse primers for TCR Jbeta segments was used in the multiplex PCR. The CDR3 region of rearranged TCR beta genes was amplified from genomic DNA with a multiplex PCR assay. The Illumina HiSeq System was used to sequence the amplified TCR beta libraries as 87-base-pair reads. As for the original processing: Across the 600 to 700 repertoires, a later analysis counted roughly 77 million unique TCR beta chains, around 11 million of which were shared by at least two donors. Raw reads were error-corrected and collapsed into unique sequences with a nearest-neighbor algorithm that merged closely related sequences to remove PCR and sequencing errors. CDR3 sequences were aligned to IMGT reference sequences to assign V, D and J gene segments. Each retained sequence needed at least a six-nucleotide match to both a V gene segment and a J gene segment. A rearrangement was called productive if the CDR3 had no stop codons and remained in frame with V and J, and every other rearrangement was called non-productive. CDR3 was defined by IMGT convention, running from the second conserved V-encoded cysteine to the conserved J-encoded phenylalanine. The earlier analysis of around 640 of the donors excluded sequences that lacked an unambiguous match to a single V gene segment. An earlier analysis of a few hundred of the donors classified V segments as functional when productive rearrangements were above 56.7% and as segregating when the standard deviation between donors was above 5%. A statistical classification framework was built to diagnose cytomegalovirus status from the catalog of TCR beta chain sequences. A later analysis assigned V and J genes by comparing TCR nucleotide sequences with IMGT/GENE-DB human TR gene sequences. In a later analysis, CDR3 sequences and most-parsimonious VDJ recombination scenarios were assigned using the TCRdist pipeline. A later analysis defined each TCR beta chain by its CDR3 amino acid sequence plus V-gene family, and excluded reads lacking a unique V-gene family. To address suspected cross-contamination and a sequencing artifact, a later analysis removed around 600 highly shared, low-generation-probability nucleotide sequences. For each public chain, a later analysis derived a clonal expansion index from normalized ranks of inferred template counts within each repertoire. Generation probabilities in a later analysis came from a VDJ recombination model fitted to out-of-frame rearrangements, and those results were checked against IGoR. In a later analysis, hypergeometric tests were used to score TCR-TCR, TCR-HLA and TCR-CMV co-occurrence, with a repertoire-size bias correction applied to TCR pairs. False discovery rates were estimated in a later analysis by permuting HLA or CMV assignments 20 times. In a later analysis, co-occurring TCRs were grouped using DBSCAN, and TCRdist sequence similarity was added for clustering within HLA-allele-positive subsets. Repertoires with fewer than 30,000 or more than 120,000 public chains were left out of co-occurrence clustering, as were five repertoires with anomalous nucleotide sharing. The immuneACCESS repertoire file appears here via TCRdb, limited to in-frame rearrangements. These files lack a portion of the clones; in checked studies, under half of the deficit traces to unresolved V genes, and the cause of the others is not known. V and J calls and clone size are those listed in that table; D and trimming were worked out from the DNA. The sample has nearly 200,000 clones on record, over 70% of them singletons. Clones ranked in the top ten supply around 1.4% of the sample.

About this clone: Its antigen is currently not known. No base qualities exist here, and no much larger clone lies one base off it.

The cohort consisted of some 670 healthy bone marrow donors. Cohort members were all nominally healthy when sampled, although unrecorded immune exposures were likely present. The donor tested CMV seronegative and was one of the 352 seronegative cohort members. Each donor provided a peripheral blood sample, and peripheral blood mononuclear cells were used for TCR beta sequencing. Genomic DNA was extracted from the blood cell samples with the Qiagen DNeasy Blood Extraction Kit. The source of this sequence is a man younger than 45 in good health and CMV-seronegative. The sequenced material came from PBMCs.

The CDR3 in this case is CASSYPPYSSGNTIYF. The nucleotides read TGTGCCAGCAGTTACCCCCCCTACAGCTCTGGAAACACCATATATTTT. The V and J genes are TRBV6-5 and TRBJ1-3, with no confident D gene call. Trimming at the junction amounts to 2 bases on V and 0 bases on J, and the germline ends lie 11 bases apart. Including cysteine and phenylalanine, the CDR3 has 16 amino acids. Just CDR3 DNA is preserved here, 48 bases in frame from base 1. CDR1 and CDR2 are drawn from the germline V gene: MNHEY, SVGAGI.